These 3 T cell receptor beta chains came from one sample sequenced in a study of OX40 agonist ivuxolimab in advanced cancers. This table comes from immunoSEQ multiplex PCR, and its TCRdb copy is limited to in-frame clones, with some not included. Here the sample spans 25,000 to 30,000 clones, 79% being singletons. The source was CD4+ or CD8+ T cells sorted from blood, collected in a trial of the OX40 agonist ivuxolimab. All receptors derive from an adult with an advanced solid tumor such as melanoma, head and neck, liver or kidney cancer.

The chain carries TRBV4-1 and TRBJ2-7, with unresolved D. The CDR3 spans 12 residues. The germline CDR1 and CDR2 sequences are MGHRA and YSYEKL. The germline V and J ends were trimmed by 0 bases and 3 bases, with 3 bases remaining between them. CDR3 sequence (DNA): TGCGCCAGCAGCCAAGATGACTACGAGCAGTACTTC. Amino acid sequence: CASSQDDYEQYF.

The chain recombines TRBV5-1 with TRBJ2-7; weak D call: TRBD1 (6 bases). This CDR3 has 14 amino acids. CDR1 is SGHRS and CDR2 is YFSETQ in the germline V gene. V was cut by 2 bases and J by 1 base, with 10 bases left in between. The CDR3 here is CASSFNRVSYEQYF. Here the CDR3 DNA reads TGCGCCAGCAGCTTTAACAGGGTTTCCTACGAGCAGTACTTC.

V gene TRBV4-1 combines with J gene TRBJ2-7; the match to TRBD2 covers 11 bases. The CDR3 length is 15 residues. The V gene end was trimmed by 3 bases and the J gene end by 1 base; junction bases not matched to a gene: 2. Germline CDR1 MGHRA, CDR2 YSYEKL. The CDR3 reads CASSHPSGGSYEQYF. In nucleotides, the CDR3 is TGCGCCAGCAGCCATCCTAGCGGGGGGTCCTACGAGCAGTACTTC.